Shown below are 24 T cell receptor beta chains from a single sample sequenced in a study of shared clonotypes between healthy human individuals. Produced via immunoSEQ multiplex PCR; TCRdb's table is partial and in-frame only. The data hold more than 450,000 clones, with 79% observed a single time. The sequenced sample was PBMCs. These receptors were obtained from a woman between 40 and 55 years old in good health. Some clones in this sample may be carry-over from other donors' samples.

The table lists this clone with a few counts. CDR3 bases: TGTGCCAGCAGTGCGACAGTTCACTATGGCTACACCTTC. It translates to CASSATVHYGYTF. The genes are TRBV28 and TRBJ1-2, with D possibly matching TRBD1 (5 bases). The V end was cut by 5 bases, the J end by 3 bases, with 10 bases between. The germline CDR1 and CDR2 sequences are MDHEN and SYDVKM. This CDR3 comprises 13 residues.

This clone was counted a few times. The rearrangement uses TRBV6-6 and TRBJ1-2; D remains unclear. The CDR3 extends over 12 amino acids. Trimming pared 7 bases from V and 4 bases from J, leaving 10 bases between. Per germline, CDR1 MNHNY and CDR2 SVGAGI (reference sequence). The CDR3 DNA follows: TGTGCCAGCAATGGGGATGCCTATGGCTACACCTTC. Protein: CASNGDAYGYTF.

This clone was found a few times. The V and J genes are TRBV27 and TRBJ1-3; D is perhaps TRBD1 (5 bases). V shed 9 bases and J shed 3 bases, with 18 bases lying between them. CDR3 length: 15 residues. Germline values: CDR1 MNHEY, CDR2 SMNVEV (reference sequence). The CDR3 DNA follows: TGTGCCAGTTGGGGGGGGAGGGGAGGTGGAAACACCATATATTTT. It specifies CASWGGRGGGNTIYF.

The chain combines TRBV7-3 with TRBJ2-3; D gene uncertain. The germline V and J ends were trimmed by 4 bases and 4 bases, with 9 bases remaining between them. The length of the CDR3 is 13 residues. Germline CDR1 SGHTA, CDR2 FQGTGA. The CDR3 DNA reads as TGTGCCAGCAGCTCCCCATTTTCAGATACGCAGTATTTT. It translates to CASSSPFSDTQYF.

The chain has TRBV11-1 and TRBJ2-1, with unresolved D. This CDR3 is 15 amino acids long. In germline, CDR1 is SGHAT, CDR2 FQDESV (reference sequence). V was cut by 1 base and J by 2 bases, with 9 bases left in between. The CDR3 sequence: CASSLDLTPYNEQFF. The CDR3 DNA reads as TGTGCCAGCAGCTTAGACCTTACTCCCTACAATGAGCAGTTCTTC. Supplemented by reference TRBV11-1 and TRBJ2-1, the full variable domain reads EAEVAQSPRYKITEKSQAVAFWCDPISGHATLYWYRQILGQGPELLVQFQDESVVDDSQLPKDRFSAERLKGVDSTLKIQPAELGDSAMYLCASSLDLTPYNEQFFGPGTRLTVL.

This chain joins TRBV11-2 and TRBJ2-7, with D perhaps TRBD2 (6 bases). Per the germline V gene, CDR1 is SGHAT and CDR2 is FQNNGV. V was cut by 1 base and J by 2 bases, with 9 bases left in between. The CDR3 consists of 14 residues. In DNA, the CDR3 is TGTGCCAGCAGCTTAGGGCGGGGCACCTACGAGCAGTACTTC. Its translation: CASSLGRGTYEQYF.

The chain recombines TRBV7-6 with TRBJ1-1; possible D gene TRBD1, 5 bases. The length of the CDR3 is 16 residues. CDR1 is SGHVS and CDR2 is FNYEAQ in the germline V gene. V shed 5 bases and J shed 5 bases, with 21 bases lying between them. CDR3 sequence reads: CASSLGRGGYGTEAFF. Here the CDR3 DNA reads TGTGCCAGCAGCCTCGGGCGGGGGGGTTATGGGACTGAAGCTTTCTTT. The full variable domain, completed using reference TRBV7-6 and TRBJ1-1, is GAGVSQSPRYKVTKRGQDVALRCDPISGHVSLYWYRQALGQGPEFLTYFNYEAQQDKSGLPNDRFSAERPEGSISTLTIQRTEQRDSAMYRCASSLGRGGYGTEAFFGQGTRLTVV.

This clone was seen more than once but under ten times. Here the CDR3 reads CASSQGLAGEGETQYF. The CDR3 DNA reads as TGTGCCAGCAGCCAGGGACTAGCGGGAGAGGGTGAGACCCAGTACTTC. This chain joins TRBV11-2 and TRBJ2-5; 14 nucleotides agree with TRBD2. V was clipped by 5 bases and J by 5 bases; unmatched bases: 7. Germline CDR1 SGHAT, CDR2 FQNNGV. The CDR3 spans 16 residues.

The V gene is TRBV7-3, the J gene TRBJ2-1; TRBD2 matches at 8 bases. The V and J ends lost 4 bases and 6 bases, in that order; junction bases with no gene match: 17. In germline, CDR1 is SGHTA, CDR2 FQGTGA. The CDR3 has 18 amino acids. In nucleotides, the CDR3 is TGTGCCAGCAGCTCCAACACCAGGTCCGGGAGGGCTTCCAATGAGCAGTTCTTC. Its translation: CASSSNTRSGRASNEQFF.

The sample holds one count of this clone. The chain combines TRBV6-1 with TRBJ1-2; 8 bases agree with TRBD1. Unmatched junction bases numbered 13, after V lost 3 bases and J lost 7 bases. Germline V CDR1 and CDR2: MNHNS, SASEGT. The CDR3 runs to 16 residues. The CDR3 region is CASSDPDRVSLGGYTF. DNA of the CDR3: TGTGCCAGCAGTGACCCGGACAGGGTCTCCCTCGGTGGCTACACCTTC.

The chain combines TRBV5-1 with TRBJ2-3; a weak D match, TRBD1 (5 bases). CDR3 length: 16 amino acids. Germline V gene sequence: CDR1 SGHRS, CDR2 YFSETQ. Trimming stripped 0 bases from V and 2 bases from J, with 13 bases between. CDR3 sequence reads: CASSLEGAANTDTQYF. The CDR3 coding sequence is TGCGCCAGCAGCTTGGAAGGGGCAGCAAACACAGATACGCAGTATTTT.

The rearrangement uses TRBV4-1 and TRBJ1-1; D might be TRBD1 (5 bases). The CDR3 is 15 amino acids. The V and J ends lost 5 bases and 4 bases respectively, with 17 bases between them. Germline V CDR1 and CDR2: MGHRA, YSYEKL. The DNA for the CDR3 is TGCGCCAGCAGCTTGCGACTCGAAAGGGGCACTGAAGCTTTCTTT. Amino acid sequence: CASSLRLERGTEAFF.

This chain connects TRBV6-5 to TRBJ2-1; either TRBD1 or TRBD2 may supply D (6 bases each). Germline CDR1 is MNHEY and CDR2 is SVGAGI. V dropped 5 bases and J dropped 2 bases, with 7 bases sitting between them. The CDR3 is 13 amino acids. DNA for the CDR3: TGTGCCAGCAGTAGGGGGGCCTACAATGAGCAGTTCTTC. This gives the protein CASSRGAYNEQFF.

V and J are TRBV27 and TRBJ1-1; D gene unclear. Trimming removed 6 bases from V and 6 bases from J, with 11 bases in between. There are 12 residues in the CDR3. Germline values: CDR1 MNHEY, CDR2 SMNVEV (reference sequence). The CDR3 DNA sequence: TGTGCCAGCAGGGACCTTTGGGCTGAAGCTTTCTTT. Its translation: CASRDLWAEAFF.

The CDR3 bases are TGTGCCAGCAGCACTACAGGGGCCTCTGGAAACACCATATATTTT. This encodes CASSTTGASGNTIYF. The gene calls are TRBV9 and TRBJ1-3; 7 positions agree with TRBD1. The CDR3 length is 15 residues. The V and J ends lost 4 bases and 0 bases, in that order; junction bases with no gene match: 4. Germline V gives CDR1 SGDLS, CDR2 YYNGEE.

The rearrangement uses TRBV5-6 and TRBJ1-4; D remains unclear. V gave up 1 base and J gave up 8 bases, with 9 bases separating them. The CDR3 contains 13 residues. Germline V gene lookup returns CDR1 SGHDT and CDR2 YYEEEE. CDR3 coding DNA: TGTGCCAGCAGCTTGAGGGCTGGGGAAAAACTGTTTTTT. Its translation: CASSLRAGEKLFF. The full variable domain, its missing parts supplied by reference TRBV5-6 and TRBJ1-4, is DAGVTQSPTHLIKTRGQQVTLRCSPKSGHDTVSWYQQALGQGPQFIFQYYEEEERQRGNFPDRFSGHQFPNYSSELNVNALLLGDSALYLCASSLRAGEKLFFGSGTQLSVL.

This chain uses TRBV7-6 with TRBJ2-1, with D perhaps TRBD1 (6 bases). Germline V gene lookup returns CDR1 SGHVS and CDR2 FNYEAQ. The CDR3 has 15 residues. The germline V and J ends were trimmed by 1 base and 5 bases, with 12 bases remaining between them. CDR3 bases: TGTGCCAGCAGCTTAGGAGGACAGTATGACAATGAGCAGTTCTTC. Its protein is CASSLGGQYDNEQFF.

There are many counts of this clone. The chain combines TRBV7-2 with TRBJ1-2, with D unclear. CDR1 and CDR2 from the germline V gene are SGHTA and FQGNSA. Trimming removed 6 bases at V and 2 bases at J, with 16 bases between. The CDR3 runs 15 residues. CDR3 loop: CASRDGRAANYGYTF. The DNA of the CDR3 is TGTGCCAGCAGAGATGGGAGGGCGGCCAACTATGGCTACACCTTC. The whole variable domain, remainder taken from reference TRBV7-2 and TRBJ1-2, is GAGVSQSPSNKVTEKGKDVELRCDPISGHTALYWYRQSLGQGLEFLIYFQGNSAPDKSGLPSDRFSAERTGGSVSTLTIQRTQQEDSAVYLCASRDGRAANYGYTFGSGTRLTVV.

The CDR3 is CASSLGHGNQPQHF. The CDR3 nucleotides read TGCGCCAGCAGTCTGGGGCACGGCAATCAGCCCCAGCATTTT. The gene calls are TRBV4-1 and TRBJ1-5; D might be TRBD1 (5 bases). The CDR3 runs 14 residues. Germline loops: CDR1 MGHRA, CDR2 YSYEKL. V lost 6 bases to trimming and J lost 2 bases, with 11 bases between them.

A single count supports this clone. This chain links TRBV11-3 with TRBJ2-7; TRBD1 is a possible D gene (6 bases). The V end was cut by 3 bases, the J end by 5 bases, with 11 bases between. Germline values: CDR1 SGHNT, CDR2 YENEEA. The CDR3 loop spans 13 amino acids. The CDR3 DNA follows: TGTGCCAGCAGCTTGGGGGCGCGGGACGAGCAGTACTTC. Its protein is CASSLGARDEQYF.

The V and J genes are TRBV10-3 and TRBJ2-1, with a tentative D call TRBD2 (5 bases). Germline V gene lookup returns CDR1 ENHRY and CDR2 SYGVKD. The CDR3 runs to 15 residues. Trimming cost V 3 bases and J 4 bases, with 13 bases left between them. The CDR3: CAISDWERMYNEQFF. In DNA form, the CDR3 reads TGTGCCATCAGTGATTGGGAGCGGATGTACAATGAGCAGTTCTTC.

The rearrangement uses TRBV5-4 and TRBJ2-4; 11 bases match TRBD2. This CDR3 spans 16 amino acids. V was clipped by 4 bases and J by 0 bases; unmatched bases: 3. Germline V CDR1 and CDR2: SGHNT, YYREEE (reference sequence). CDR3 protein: CASSPSGGRAKNIQYF. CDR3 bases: TGTGCCAGCAGCCCTAGCGGGGGGCGAGCCAAAAACATTCAGTACTTC.

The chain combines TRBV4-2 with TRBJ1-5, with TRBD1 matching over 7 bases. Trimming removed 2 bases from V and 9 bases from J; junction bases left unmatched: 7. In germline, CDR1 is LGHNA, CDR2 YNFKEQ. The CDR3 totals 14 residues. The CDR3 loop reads CASSQPGTAWPQHF. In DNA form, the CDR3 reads TGTGCCAGCAGCCAACCAGGGACAGCCTGGCCCCAGCATTTT.

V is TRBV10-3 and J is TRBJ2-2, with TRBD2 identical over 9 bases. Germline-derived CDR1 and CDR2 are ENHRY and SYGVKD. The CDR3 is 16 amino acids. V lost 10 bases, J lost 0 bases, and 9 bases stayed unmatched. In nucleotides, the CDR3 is TGTGCCACCAGAGCTAGCGGGACGACGAACACCGGGGAGCTGTTTTTT. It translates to CATRASGTTNTGELFF.